The 2 T cell receptor beta chains reported below all come from one sample, sequenced in a study of naive and memory T cell subsets. Two oligonucleotides, mixed equimolar, formed the beta constant-region primer covering TRBC1 and TRBC2. Nested alpha and beta constant-region primers with the SP2 primer drove four PCR rounds on ligated cDNA. Each CDR3 protein is one row after TCRdb ran MiXCR on the UMI-ligation and nested PCR reads. This table holds over 80,000 distinct CDR3 sequences, roughly 12% found once. Points from the study as a whole: Naive repertoires, especially CD8, held a few larger clonotypes, possibly memory cells re-expressing CD45RA.

Their antigens are not known. Sequencing input: naive CD4+ T cells from blood. These receptors were obtained from a human donor in good health.

This clonotype was detected only a few times. The CDR3 DNA follows: TGTGCCAGCAGCTTAGCGAGCGGGTATAAAAACATTCAGTACTTC. This translates into CASSLASGYKNIQYF. The chain carries TRBV7-9 and TRBJ2-4; TRBD2 might be the D (6 bases). The CDR3 spans 15 residues. V lost 0 bases and J 4 bases, leaving 10 bases between the germline ends. The germline gives CDR1 SEHNR, CDR2 FQNEAQ (reference sequence).

The V and J genes are TRBV18 and TRBJ2-3, with 11 positions matching TRBD2. V gave up 3 bases and J gave up 1 base; unmatched junction bases: 6. Germline lookup yields CDR1 KGHSH and CDR2 LQKENI. This CDR3 comprises 17 residues. The chain's CDR3 is CASSPLEGLAGTDTQYF. CDR3 in DNA: TGTGCCAGCTCACCGCTTGAGGGACTAGCGGGCACAGATACGCAGTATTTT.